These T cell receptor beta chains were read from a single sample in a study of cytomegalovirus exposure and HLA in healthy donors. Some clones are missing from TCRdb's copy, which holds only in-frame ones; the method was immunoSEQ multiplex PCR. The sample has 65,000 to 75,000 clones, approximately 71% seen once; the top ten hold approximately 2%. Sequencing used PBMCs. The receptors stem from a woman aged 25 to 39 in good health and CMV-seronegative. CDR3s include the opening cysteine and the closing phenylalanine or tryptophan. D genes are given only for firm matches. The listing skips clone size in some rows; elsewhere it reads once, few, many or a size class.

J: TRBJ1-2
V: TRBV5-6
D: -
size: once
DNA: TGTGCCAGCAGCCCGGGACAAGGCTATGGCTACACCTTC
CDR3: CASSPGQGYGYTF

J: TRBJ1-1
V: TRBV6-1
D: TRBD1
size: few
DNA: TGTGCCAGCAGTGCGCGGGACAGGGGCACTGAAGCTTTCTTT
CDR3: CASSARDRGTEAFF

J: TRBJ2-2
V: TRBV11-2
D: TRBD1
size: -
DNA: TGTGCCAGCAGACAACCGAAACAGGGGGGAGACGGGGAGCTGTTTTTT
CDR3: CASRQPKQGGDGELFF

J: TRBJ2-1
V: TRBV5-4
D: TRBD2
size: -
DNA: TGTGCCAGCTCCCGACTAGCGGGGGGGAATAATGAGCAGTTCTTC
CDR3: CASSRLAGGNNEQFF

J: TRBJ1-1
V: TRBV27
D: TRBD1
size: -
DNA: TGTGCCAGCAGTTCGGCCGGGACAGGGAACACTGAAGCTTTCTTT
CDR3: CASSSAGTGNTEAFF

J: TRBJ1-6
V: TRBV6-6
D: -
size: few
DNA: TGTGCCAGCAGTAGGTCGGGGGAAAGTTCACCCCTCCACTTT
CDR3: CASSRSGESSPLHF

J: TRBJ2-1
V: TRBV7-2
D: TRBD1
size: -
DNA: TGTGCCAGCAGCTTAGGGGGACAGGGGGGCTATGAGCAGTTCTTC
CDR3: CASSLGGQGGYEQFF

J: TRBJ1-2
V: TRBV2
D: -
size: -
DNA: -
CDR3: CASILGGGGYGYTF

J: TRBJ1-1
V: TRBV10-3
D: -
size: -
DNA: TGTGCCATCAGTGAGTCGCAGGGGAAAGCTTTCTTT
CDR3: CAISESQGKAFF

J: TRBJ1-2
V: TRBV7-2
D: TRBD1
size: few
DNA: TGTGCCAGCAGCCAACAGGGGATAGATGGCTACACCTTC
CDR3: CASSQQGIDGYTF

J: TRBJ2-7
V: TRBV10-1
D: -
size: -
DNA: TGCGCCAGCAGTGATGGAGACGAGCAGTACTTC
CDR3: CASSDGDEQYF

J: TRBJ2-2
V: TRBV18
D: TRBD1
size: -
DNA: TGTGCCAGCCAGGGACAGTCGAACACCGGGGAGCTGTTTTTT
CDR3: CASQGQSNTGELFF

J: TRBJ2-7
V: TRBV4-1
D: TRBD2
size: -
DNA: TGCGCCAGCAGCCACCCACTAGCGGGGGGGCCCTACGAGCAGTACTTC
CDR3: CASSHPLAGGPYEQYF